The 18 T cell receptor beta chains below were found in one sample sequenced in a study of T cell clonality in common variable immunodeficiency. Points from the study as a whole: Common variable immunodeficiency TCR beta sequences reportedly had fewer deletions and N-nucleotide insertions.

TCRdb's table, derived via immunoSEQ multiplex PCR, lists solely in-frame clones and lacks some. The sample contains 15,000 to 20,000 clones, none of them singletons. No antigens are known for them. The specimen was peripheral blood mononuclear cells. The receptors were gathered from a human donor with common variable immunodeficiency.

This clone qualifies as medium-sized (0.01 to 0.1%). The DNA ends 3 residues before the CDR3 does, and the rest of the CDR3 is filled in from the germline J gene. The chain recombines TRBV20-1 with TRBJ2-5, with D possibly being TRBD1 (5 bases). The CDR3 sequence is 12 residues long. V was cut by 5 bases and J by 2 bases, with 9 bases left in between. CDR1 and CDR2 from the germline V gene are DFQATT and SNEGSKA (reference sequence). The DNA read from the CDR3 is TGCAGTGCTCCCGACAGTCAAGAGACC. This encodes CSAPDSQET. The entire CDR3 reads CSAPDSQETQYF.

In this sample, this clone turned up many times. The CDR3 end falls 3 residues outside the read, so it is completed with the germline J gene. The chain uses TRBV5-1 and TRBJ2-1; 9 bases are shared with TRBD1. The V gene's germline CDR1 is SGHRS and CDR2 YFSETQ. This CDR3 contains 13 residues. Germline trimming cut 7 bases from V and 6 bases from J; bases unmatched to any gene: 5. CDR3 region: CASAGQGTNEQFF. The sequenced CDR3 bases are TGCGCCAGCGCGGGACAGGGTACCAATGAG.

Comment on this clone: The CDR3 end lies 3 residues beyond the end of the read and is filled in from the germline J gene. J is TRBJ2-1 and V is TRBV2; perhaps TRBD1 as D (6 bases). The CDR3 has 15 amino acids. V dropped 6 bases and J dropped 2 bases, with 14 bases sitting between them. Germline V CDR1 and CDR2: SNHLY, FYNNEI. The CDR3 loop reads CASRARGSAYNEQFF. The CDR3 bases that were read are TGTGCCAGCAGAGCGAGGGGGTCTGCCTACAATGAG.

This clone was observed at least ten times. The sequenced fragment ends 3 residues before the CDR3 boundary, so the rest is inferred from the germline J gene. V is TRBV19 and J is TRBJ2-7, with D perhaps matching TRBD1 (6 bases). Germline V lookup: CDR1 LNHDA, CDR2 SQIVND (reference sequence). The CDR3 sequence is 14 residues long. The V end was cut by 5 bases, the J end by 1 base, with 12 bases between. This CDR3 reads CASSFTGSSYEQYF. The CDR3 bases that were read are TGTGCCAGTAGTTTCACAGGGTCTTCCTACGAG. The full variable domain, with the rest looked up from reference TRBV19 and TRBJ2-7, is DGGITQSPKYLFRKEGQNVTLSCEQNLNHDAMYWYRQDPGQGLRLIYYSQIVNDFQKGDIAEGYSVSREKKESFPLTVTSAQKNPTAFYLCASSFTGSSYEQYFGPGTRLTVT.

Notes on this clone: The read halts 3 residues ahead of the CDR3 end, with the missing end drawn from the germline J gene. The chain uses TRBV5-1 and TRBJ2-2; D might be TRBD1 (5 bases). Germline CDR1 and CDR2: SGHRS and YFSETQ. Trimming pared 0 bases from V and 7 bases from J, leaving 13 bases between. The CDR3 length is 15 residues. The CDR3 reads CASSLAGQGVGELFF. The covered CDR3 bases are TGCGCCAGCAGCTTGGCCGGGCAGGGCGTCGGGGAG.

The sample holds a few counts of this clone. From the germline J gene comes the end of the CDR3, since the read stops 3 residues before it. The gene calls are TRBV7-9 and TRBJ2-7; 9 nucleotides align to TRBD1. V lost 5 bases and J lost 3; bases outside the gene matches: 2. CDR1 and CDR2 (germline): SEHNR, FQNEAQ (reference sequence). The CDR3 is 13 residues long. The CDR3 region is CASSGTGNYEQYF. The DNA read from the CDR3 is TGTGCCAGCAGCGGGACAGGGAACTACGAG.

This clone was counted only a few times. Coverage ceases 3 residues before the CDR3 finishes, and the germline J gene fills in the end. V usage is TRBV6-2 or TRBV6-3 and J usage is TRBJ2-5; D is uncertain. Deletions cut 4 bases from V and 5 bases from J, with 5 bases between. From germline, CDR1 is MNHEY and CDR2 SVGEGT. The CDR3 is made up of 11 amino acids. The CDR3 DNA, read in part, is TGTGCCAGCAGTTCCGGGGAGACC. This gives the protein CASSSGET. From start to end, the CDR3 is CASSSGETQYF.

This clone has a handful of counts. The read terminates 3 residues ahead of where the CDR3 ends, so the germline J gene completes it. The chain is built from TRBV5-5 and TRBJ2-4; D might be TRBD1 (6 bases). The germline CDR1 and CDR2 sequences are SGHKS and YYEKEE (reference sequence). The V and J ends lost 2 bases and 5 bases respectively, with 8 bases between them. The CDR3 covers 13 residues. The CDR3 bases that were read are TGTGCCAGCAGCTTACAGGGCGAAAACATT. It translates to CASSLQGENI. From start to end, the CDR3 is CASSLQGENIQYF.

There are many counts of this clone. The sequence runs out 3 residues before the end of the CDR3; the remainder is reconstructed from the germline J gene. The V and J genes are TRBV29-1 and TRBJ1-5; the match to TRBD1 covers 9 bases. Trimming at V came to 6 bases and at J to 7 bases, leaving 4 bases not matched to a gene. The CDR3 is 12 amino acids. Germline V lookup: CDR1 SQVTM, CDR2 ANQGSEA. CDR3 loop: CSVRQGDQPQHF. The covered CDR3 bases are TGCAGCGTCCGACAGGGGGACCAGCCC.

This clone appeared many times. CDR3 DNA (partial): TGTGCCAGCAGCCGGGACAGTTCGTGGGATACG. Translating gives CASSRDSSWDT. The complete CDR3 sequence is CASSRDSSWDTQYF. The rearrangement links TRBV7-9 to TRBJ2-3, with TRBD1 matching over 7 bases. The read ends 3 residues shy of where the CDR3 ends; the end is completed using the germline J gene. V shed 5 bases and J 6 bases; nucleotides not matched to a gene: 8. The germline V gene encodes CDR1 SEHNR and CDR2 FQNEAQ (reference sequence). This CDR3 comprises 14 residues.

With regard to this clone: The read is 3 residues too short to cover the CDR3 end, so that end is filled in from the germline J gene. This chain links TRBV2 with TRBJ2-7, with D perhaps matching TRBD2 (6 bases). This CDR3 comprises 13 residues. Between the trimmed V and J ends, which lost 6 bases and 2 bases, there was a span of 11 bases. Germline V gene sequence: CDR1 SNHLY, CDR2 FYNNEI. This CDR3 reads CASSPGTPYEQYF. The CDR3 bases that were read are TGTGCCAGCAGCCCAGGGACTCCCTACGAG. Full variable domain (rest looked up from reference TRBV2 and TRBJ2-7): EPEVTQTPSHQVTQMGQEVILRCVPISNHLYFYWYRQILGQKVEFLVSFYNNEISEKSEIFDDQFSVERPDGSNFTLKIRSTKLEDSAMYFCASSPGTPYEQYFGPGTRLTVT.

On this clone itself: From the germline J gene comes the end of the CDR3, since the read stops 3 residues before it. The V gene is TRBV10-3, the J gene TRBJ2-5; 7 positions match TRBD2. Germline CDR1 reads ENHRY; CDR2 reads SYGVKD. This CDR3 has 11 amino acids. The J segment lost 3 bases and the V segment lost 8 bases, leaving 0 bases of the junction unmatched. CDR3 protein: CAIGGEETQYF. CDR3 DNA, as far as it was read: TGTGCCATCGGGGGGGAAGAGACC.

The sample holds many counts of this clone. The read ends 3 residues before the CDR3 terminus; that terminus is restored from the germline J gene. The J gene is TRBJ1-4, the V gene TRBV30, with no clear D. Germline CDR1 and CDR2: GTSNPN and SVGIG (reference sequence). V was pared by 4 bases and J by 5 bases, with 2 bases between. The CDR3 is 10 amino acids. Incomplete CDR3 DNA: TGTGCCTGGACAAATGAAAAA. Its protein is CAWTNEK. The whole CDR3 protein reads CAWTNEKLFF.

This clone is judged medium-sized. The read falls 3 residues short of the CDR3 end, and the missing part is taken from the germline J gene. V and J are TRBV20-1 and TRBJ1-2; 7 nucleotides agree with TRBD1. Trimming took 1 base from V and 2 from J; bases not matched to a gene: 1. The CDR3 runs 13 residues. Germline values: CDR1 DFQATT, CDR2 SNEGSKA (reference sequence). The part of the CDR3 DNA that was read is TGCAGTGCTAGAGCGGGACAGAACTATGGC. It translates to CSARAGQNYG. Given in full, the CDR3 is CSARAGQNYGYTF.

This clone has more than one count but fewer than ten. Read sequence stops 3 residues before the CDR3 end, and the germline J gene provides the missing end. The genes are TRBV6-2 or TRBV6-3 and TRBJ2-7; 7 positions agree with TRBD2. This CDR3 is built from 13 residues. In germline, CDR1 is MNHEY, CDR2 SVGEGT. J gave up 6 bases and V 6 bases, and 8 bases lay outside the gene matches. The CDR3: CASSVRDYLEQYF. The DNA read from the CDR3 is TGTGCCAGCAGCGTCCGGGACTACCTCGAG.

This clone occurred many times. The read terminates 3 residues ahead of where the CDR3 ends, so the germline J gene completes it. The rearrangement links TRBV18 to TRBJ2-5; 8 bases align to TRBD1. J lost 4 bases, V lost 2 bases, and 9 bases had no gene match. Germline CDR1 and CDR2: KGHSH and LQKENI. This CDR3 comprises 16 residues. The covered CDR3 bases are TGTGCCAGCTCACCAGGACAGGGAAGAGGGCCAGAGACC. Translation: CASSPGQGRGPET. The entire CDR3 is CASSPGQGRGPETQYF.

As for this clone: The sequenced fragment ends 3 residues before the CDR3 boundary, so the rest is inferred from the germline J gene. The J gene is TRBJ2-5, the V gene TRBV7-3; 8 positions match TRBD1. Per the germline V gene, CDR1 is SGHTA and CDR2 is FQGTGA. The CDR3 is 15 residues long. The ends lost 2 bases at V and 4 bases at J; junction bases unmatched: 6. The sequenced part of the CDR3 DNA is TGTGCCAGCAGCTTAGCGCCAGGGGGCATAGAGACC. It translates to CASSLAPGGIET. In full, the CDR3 reads CASSLAPGGIETQYF.

Many counts were recorded for this clone. The CDR3 end falls 3 residues outside the read, so it is completed with the germline J gene. The chain joins TRBV5-1 to TRBJ2-1; D uncertain. Trimming took off 4 bases at V and 3 bases at J, with 8 bases between the two ends. The CDR3 extends over 13 amino acids. In germline, CDR1 is SGHRS, CDR2 YFSETQ. The covered CDR3 bases are TGCGCCAGCAGCCCTTACTACTACAATGAG. Protein: CASSPYYYNE. The whole CDR3 region reads CASSPYYYNEQFF.